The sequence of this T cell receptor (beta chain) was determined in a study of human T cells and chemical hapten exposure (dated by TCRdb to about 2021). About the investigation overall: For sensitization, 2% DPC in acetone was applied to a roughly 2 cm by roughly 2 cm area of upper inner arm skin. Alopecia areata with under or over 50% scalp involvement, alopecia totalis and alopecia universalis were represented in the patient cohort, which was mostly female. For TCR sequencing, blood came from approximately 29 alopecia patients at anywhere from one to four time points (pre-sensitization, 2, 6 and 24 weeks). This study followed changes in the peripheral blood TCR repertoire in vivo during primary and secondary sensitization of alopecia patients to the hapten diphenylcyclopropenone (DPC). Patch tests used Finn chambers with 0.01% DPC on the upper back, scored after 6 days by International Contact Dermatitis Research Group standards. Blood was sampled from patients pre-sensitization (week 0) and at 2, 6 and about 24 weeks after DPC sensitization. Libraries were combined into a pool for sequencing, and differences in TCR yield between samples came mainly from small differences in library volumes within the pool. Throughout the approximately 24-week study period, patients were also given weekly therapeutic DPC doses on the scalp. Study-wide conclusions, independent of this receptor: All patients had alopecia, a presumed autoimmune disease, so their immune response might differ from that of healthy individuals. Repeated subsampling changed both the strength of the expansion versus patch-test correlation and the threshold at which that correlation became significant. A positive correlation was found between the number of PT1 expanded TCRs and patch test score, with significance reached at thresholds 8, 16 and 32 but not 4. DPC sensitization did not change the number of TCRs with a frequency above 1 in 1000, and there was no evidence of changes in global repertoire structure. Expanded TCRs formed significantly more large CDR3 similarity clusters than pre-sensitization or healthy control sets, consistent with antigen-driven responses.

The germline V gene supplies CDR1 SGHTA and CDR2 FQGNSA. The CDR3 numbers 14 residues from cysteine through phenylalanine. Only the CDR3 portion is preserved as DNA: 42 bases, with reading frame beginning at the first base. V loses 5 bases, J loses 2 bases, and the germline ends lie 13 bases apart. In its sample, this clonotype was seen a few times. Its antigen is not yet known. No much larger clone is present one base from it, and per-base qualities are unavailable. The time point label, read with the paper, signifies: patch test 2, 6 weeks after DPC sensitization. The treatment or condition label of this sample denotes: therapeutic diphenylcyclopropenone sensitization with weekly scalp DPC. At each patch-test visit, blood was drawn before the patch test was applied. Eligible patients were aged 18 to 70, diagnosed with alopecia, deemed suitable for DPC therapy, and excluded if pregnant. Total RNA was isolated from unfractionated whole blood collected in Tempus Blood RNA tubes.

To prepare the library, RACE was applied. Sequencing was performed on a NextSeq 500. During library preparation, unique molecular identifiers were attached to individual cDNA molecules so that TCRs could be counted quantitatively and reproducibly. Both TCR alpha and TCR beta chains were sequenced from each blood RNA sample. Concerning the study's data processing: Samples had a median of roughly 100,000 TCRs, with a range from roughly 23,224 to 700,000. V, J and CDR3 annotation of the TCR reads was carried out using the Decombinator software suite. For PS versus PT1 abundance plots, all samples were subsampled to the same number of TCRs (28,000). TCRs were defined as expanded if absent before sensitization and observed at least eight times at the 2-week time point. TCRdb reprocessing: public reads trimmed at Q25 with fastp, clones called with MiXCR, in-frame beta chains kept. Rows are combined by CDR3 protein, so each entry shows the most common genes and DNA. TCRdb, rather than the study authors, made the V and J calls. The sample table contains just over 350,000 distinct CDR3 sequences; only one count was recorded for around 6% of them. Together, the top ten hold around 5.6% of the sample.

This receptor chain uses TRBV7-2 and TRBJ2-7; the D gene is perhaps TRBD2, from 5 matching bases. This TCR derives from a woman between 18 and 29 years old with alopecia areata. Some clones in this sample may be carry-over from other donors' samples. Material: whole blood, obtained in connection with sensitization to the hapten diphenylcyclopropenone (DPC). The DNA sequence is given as TGTGCCAGCAGCCCCGCGGGCTGGGCCTACGAGCAGTACTTC. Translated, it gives CASSPAGWAYEQYF. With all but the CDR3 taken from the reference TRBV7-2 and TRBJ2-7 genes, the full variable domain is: GAGVSQSPSNKVTEKGKDVELRCDPISGHTALYWYRQSLGQGLEFLIYFQGNSAPDKSGLPSDRFSAERTGGSVSTLTIQRTQQEDSAVYLCASSPAGWAYEQYFGPGTRLTVT.